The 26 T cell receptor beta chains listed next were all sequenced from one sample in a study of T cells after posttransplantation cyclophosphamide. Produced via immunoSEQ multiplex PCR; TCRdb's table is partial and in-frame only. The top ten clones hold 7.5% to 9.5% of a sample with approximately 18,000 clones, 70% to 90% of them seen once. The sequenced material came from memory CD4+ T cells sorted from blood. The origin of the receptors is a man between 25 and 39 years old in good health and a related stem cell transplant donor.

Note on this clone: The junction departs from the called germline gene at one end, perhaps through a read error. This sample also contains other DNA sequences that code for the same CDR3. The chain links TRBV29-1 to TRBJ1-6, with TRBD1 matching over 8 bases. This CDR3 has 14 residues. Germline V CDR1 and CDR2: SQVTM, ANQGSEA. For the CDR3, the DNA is TGCAGCGTGCGACAGGGGTCGCGCAATTCCCCCCTCCACTTT. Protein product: CSVRQGSRNSPLHF.

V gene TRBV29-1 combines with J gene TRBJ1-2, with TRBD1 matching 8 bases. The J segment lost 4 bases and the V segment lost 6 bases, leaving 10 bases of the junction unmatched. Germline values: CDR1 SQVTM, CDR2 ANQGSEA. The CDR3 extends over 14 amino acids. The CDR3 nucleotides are TGCAGCGTCCTCTTACAGGGGGGGGTCTATGGCTACACCTTC. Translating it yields CSVLLQGGVYGYTF. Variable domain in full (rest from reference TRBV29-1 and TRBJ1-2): SAVISQKPSRDICQRGTSLTIQCQVDSQVTMMFWYRQQPGQSLTLIATANQGSEATYESGFVIDKFPISRPNLTFSTLTVSNMSPEDSSIYLCSVLLQGGVYGYTFGSGTRLTVV.

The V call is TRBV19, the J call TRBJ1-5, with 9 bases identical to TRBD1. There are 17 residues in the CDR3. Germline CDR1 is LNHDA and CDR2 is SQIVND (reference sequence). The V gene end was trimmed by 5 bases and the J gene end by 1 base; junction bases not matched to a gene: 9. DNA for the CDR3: TGTGCCAGTAGTCCCACGGGACAGGGAGGAAGCAATCAGCCCCAGCATTTT. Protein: CASSPTGQGGSNQPQHF.

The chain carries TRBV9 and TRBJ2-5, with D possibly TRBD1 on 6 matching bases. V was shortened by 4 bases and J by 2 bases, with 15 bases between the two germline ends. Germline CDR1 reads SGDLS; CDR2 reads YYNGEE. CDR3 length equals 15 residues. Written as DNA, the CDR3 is TGTGCCAGCAGCCGTAGAGGGGGAGTACAAGAGACCCAGTACTTC. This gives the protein CASSRRGGVQETQYF.

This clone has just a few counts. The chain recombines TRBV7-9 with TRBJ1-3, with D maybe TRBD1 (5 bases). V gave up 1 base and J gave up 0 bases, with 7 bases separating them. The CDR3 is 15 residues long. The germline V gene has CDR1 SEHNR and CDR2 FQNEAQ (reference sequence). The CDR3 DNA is TGTGCCAGCAGCTTAGGTACAGGCTCTGGAAACACCATATATTTT. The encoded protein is CASSLGTGSGNTIYF.

The CDR3 sequence is CATSRGNTQNTEAFF. The CDR3 nucleotides read TGTGCCACCAGCAGAGGTAACACCCAGAACACTGAAGCTTTCTTT. The gene calls are TRBV15 and TRBJ1-1, with D unresolved. V dropped 1 base and J dropped 1 base, with 10 bases sitting between them. Looked up from germline, CDR1 is LNHNV and CDR2 is YYDKDF (reference sequence). The CDR3 runs 15 residues.

The CDR3 nucleotides are TGTGCCAGCAGCGTAGTTGGGACTAGCCCTACGCAGTATTTT. Protein: CASSVVGTSPTQYF. The chain is built from TRBV9 and TRBJ2-3; TRBD2 agrees at 9 bases. The trim removed 0 bases at V and 8 bases at J, leaving 4 bases unmatched. CDR1 SGDLS and CDR2 YYNGEE come from the germline V gene. The length of the CDR3 is 14 residues.

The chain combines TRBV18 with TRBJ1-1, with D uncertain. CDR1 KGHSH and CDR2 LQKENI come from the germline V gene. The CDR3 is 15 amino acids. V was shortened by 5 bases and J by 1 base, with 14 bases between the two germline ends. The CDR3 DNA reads TGTGCCAGCTCAGCCTCACAGCAACCGAACACTGAAGCTTTCTTT. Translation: CASSASQQPNTEAFF. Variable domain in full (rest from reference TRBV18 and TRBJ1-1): NAGVMQNPRHLVRRRGQEARLRCSPMKGHSHVYWYRQLPEEGLKFMVYLQKENIIDESGMPKERFSAEFPKEGPSILRIQQVVRGDSAAYFCASSASQQPNTEAFFGQGTRLTVV.

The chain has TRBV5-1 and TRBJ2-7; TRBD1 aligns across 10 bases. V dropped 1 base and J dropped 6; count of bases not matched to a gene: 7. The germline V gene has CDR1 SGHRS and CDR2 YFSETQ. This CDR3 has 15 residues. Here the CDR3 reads CASSLSGQGFSEQYF. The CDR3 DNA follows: TGCGCCAGCAGCTTGTCGGGACAGGGGTTCTCCGAGCAGTACTTC.

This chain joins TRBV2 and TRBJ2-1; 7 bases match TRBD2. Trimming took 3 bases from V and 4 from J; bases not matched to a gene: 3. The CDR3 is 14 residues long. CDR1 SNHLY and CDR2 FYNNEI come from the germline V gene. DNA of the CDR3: TGTGCCAGCAGTGAGGCTAGCGGATACAATGAGCAGTTCTTC. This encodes CASSEASGYNEQFF.

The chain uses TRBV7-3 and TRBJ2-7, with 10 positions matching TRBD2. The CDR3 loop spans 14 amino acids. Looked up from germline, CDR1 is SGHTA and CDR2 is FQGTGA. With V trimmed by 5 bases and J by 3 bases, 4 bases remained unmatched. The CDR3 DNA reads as TGTGCCAGCAGCCCCGCTAGCGGGAGCTACGAGCAGTACTTC. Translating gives CASSPASGSYEQYF.

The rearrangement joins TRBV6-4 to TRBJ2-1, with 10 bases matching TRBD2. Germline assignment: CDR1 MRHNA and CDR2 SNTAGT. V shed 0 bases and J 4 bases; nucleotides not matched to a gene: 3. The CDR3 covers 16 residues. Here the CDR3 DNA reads TGTGCCAGCAGTGACTCGGCTAGCGGGGGATACAATGAGCAGTTCTTC. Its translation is CASSDSASGGYNEQFF.

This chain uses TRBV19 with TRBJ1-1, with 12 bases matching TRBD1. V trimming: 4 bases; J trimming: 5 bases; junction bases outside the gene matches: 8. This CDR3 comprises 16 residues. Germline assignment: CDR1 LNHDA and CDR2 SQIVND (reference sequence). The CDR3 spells CASSTPGQGARTEAFF. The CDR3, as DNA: TGTGCCAGTAGTACACCGGGACAGGGGGCGAGGACTGAAGCTTTCTTT.

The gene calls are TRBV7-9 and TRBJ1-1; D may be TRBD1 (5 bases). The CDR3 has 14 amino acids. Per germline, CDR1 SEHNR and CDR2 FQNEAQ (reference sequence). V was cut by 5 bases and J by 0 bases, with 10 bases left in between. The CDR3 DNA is TGTGCCAGCAGCCTCCGACAGTTGAACACTGAAGCTTTCTTT. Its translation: CASSLRQLNTEAFF.

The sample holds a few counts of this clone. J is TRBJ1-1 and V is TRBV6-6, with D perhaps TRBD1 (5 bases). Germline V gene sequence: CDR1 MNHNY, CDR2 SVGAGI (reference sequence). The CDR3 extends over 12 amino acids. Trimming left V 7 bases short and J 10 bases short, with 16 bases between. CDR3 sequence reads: CASTQGAGRAFF. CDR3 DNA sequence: TGTGCCAGCACCCAAGGGGCAGGGCGAGCTTTCTTT.

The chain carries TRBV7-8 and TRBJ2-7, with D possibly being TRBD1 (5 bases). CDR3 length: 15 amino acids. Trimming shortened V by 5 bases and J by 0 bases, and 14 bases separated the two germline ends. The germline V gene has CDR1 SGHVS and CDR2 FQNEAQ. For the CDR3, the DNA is TGTGCCAGCAGCCACGACAGTACGAACTCCTACGAGCAGTACTTC. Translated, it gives CASSHDSTNSYEQYF.

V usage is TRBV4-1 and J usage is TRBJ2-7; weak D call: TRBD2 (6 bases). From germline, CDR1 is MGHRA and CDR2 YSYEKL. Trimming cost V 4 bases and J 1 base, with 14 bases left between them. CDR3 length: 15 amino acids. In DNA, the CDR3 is TGCGCCAGCAGCCGCCAGCCAGGAGGGTCCTACGAGCAGTACTTC. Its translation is CASSRQPGGSYEQYF.

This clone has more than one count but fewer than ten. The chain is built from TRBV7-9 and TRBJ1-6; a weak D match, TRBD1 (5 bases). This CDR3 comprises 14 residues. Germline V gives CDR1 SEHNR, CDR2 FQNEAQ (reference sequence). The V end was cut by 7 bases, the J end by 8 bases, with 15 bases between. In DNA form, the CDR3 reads TGTGCCAGCACCCTGGCAGGGAATTATTCACCCCTCCACTTT. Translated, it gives CASTLAGNYSPLHF.

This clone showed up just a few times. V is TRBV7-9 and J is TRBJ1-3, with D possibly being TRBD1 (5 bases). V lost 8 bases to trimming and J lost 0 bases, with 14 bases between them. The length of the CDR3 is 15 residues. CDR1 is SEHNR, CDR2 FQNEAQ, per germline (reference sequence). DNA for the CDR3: TGTGCCAGCGGGGCCCAGGGTTTCTCTGGAAACACCATATATTTT. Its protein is CASGAQGFSGNTIYF.

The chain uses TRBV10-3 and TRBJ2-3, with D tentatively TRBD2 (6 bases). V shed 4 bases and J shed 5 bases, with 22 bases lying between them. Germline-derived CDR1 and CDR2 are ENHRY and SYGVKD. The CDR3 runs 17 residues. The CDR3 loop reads CAISASRVGPGEDTQYF. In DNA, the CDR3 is TGTGCCATCAGTGCCTCCCGGGTTGGGCCGGGGGAAGATACGCAGTATTTT.

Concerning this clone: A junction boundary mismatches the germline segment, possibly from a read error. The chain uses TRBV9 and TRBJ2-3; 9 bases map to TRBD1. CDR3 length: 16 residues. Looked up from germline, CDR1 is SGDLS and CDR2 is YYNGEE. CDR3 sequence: CASSQTTGGLTNTQYF. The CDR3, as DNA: TGTGCCAGCAGCCAGACTACAGGGGGCCTCACAAATACGCAGTATTTT.

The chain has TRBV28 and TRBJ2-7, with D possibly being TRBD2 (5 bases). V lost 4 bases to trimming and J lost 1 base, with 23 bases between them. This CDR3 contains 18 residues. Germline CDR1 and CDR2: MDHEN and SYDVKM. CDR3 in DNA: TGTGCCAGCAGTTCCCCCGACTATGGCGATACCGGATCCTACGAGCAGTACTTC. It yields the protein CASSSPDYGDTGSYEQYF.

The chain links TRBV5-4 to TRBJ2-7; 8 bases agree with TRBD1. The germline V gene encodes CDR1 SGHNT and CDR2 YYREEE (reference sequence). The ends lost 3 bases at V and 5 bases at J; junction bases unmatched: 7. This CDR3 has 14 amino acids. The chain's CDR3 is CASSSRTGRNEQYF. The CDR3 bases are TGTGCCAGCAGCTCCCGGACAGGGAGGAACGAGCAGTACTTC.

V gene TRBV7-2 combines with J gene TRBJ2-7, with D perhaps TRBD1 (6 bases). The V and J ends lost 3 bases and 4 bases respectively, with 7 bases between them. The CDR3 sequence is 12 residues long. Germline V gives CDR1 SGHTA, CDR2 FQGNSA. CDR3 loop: CASSFTGYEQYF. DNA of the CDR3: TGTGCCAGCAGCTTTACAGGGTACGAGCAGTACTTC.

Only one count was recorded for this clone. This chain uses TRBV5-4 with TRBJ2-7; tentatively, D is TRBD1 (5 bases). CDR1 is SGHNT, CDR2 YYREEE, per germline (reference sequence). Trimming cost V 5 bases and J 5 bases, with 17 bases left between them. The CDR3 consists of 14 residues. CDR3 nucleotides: TGTGCCAGCAGAAGGGCGCCCAGGGCCCACGAGCAGTACTTC. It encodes CASRRAPRAHEQYF.

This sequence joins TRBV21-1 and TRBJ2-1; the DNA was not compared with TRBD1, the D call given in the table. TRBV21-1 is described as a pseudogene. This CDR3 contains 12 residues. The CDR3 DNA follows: TGTGCCAGCAGCCAGGGGCGTTATGAGCAGTTCTTC. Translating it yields CASSQGRYEQFF.